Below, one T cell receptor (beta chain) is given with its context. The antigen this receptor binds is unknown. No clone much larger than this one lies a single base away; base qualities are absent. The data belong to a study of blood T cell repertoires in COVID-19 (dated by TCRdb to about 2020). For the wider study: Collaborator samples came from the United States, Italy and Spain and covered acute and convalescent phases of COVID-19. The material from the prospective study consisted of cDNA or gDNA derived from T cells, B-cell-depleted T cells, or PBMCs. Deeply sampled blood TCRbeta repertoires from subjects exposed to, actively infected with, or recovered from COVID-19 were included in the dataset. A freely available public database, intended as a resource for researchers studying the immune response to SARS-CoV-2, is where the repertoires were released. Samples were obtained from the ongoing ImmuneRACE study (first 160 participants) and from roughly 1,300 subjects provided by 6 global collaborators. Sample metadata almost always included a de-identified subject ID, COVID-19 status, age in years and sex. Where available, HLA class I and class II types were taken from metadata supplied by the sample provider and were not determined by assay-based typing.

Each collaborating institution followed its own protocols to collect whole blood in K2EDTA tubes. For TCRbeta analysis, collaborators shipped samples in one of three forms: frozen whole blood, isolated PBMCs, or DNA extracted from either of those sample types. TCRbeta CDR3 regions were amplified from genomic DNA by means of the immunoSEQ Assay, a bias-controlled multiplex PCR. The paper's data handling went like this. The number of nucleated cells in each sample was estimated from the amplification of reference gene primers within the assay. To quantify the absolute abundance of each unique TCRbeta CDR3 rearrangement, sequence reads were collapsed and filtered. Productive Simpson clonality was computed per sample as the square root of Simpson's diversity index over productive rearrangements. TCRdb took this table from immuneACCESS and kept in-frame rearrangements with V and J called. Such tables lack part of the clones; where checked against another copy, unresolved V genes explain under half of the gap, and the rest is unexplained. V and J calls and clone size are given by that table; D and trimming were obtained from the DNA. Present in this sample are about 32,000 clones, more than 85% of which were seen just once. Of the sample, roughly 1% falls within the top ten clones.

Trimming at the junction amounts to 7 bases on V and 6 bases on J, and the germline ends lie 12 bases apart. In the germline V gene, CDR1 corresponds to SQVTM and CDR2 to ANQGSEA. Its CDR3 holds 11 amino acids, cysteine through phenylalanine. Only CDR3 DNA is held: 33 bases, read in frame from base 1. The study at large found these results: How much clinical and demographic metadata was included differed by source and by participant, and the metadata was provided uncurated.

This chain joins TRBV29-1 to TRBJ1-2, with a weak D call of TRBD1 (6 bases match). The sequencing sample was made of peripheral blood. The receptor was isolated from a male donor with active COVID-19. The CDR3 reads CSGGHPDGYTF. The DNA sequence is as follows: TGCAGCGGGGGACACCCCGATGGCTACACCTTC.